This T cell receptor beta chain was sequenced in a study of blood T cell repertoires in COVID-19. Study as a whole: Samples came from the United States, Italy and Spain, spanning acute and convalescent COVID-19. PBMCs, B-cell-depleted T cells, or T cells provided the cDNA or gDNA that made up the material.

This CDR3 comprises 13 residues. V dropped 4 bases and J dropped 2 bases, with 7 bases sitting between them. Germline V gives CDR1 SGHRS, CDR2 YFSETQ. Per the original data handling: Reference gene primer amplification gave nucleated cell count estimates. Method: immunoSEQ multiplex PCR; TCRdb's copy keeps in-frame clones and lacks some. The V and J calls and clone size are taken from that table; D and trimming were inferred from the DNA. The sample contains around 150,000 clones, 90% to 95% of which appear only once. The origin of this receptor is a woman aged 45-65 years with acute or convalescent COVID-19. Sequencing was carried out using peripheral blood. The chain has TRBV5-1 and TRBJ1-3, with no clear D. CDR3 bases: TGCGCCAGCAGCGCGGGAGCTGGAAACACCATATATTTT. It yields the protein CASSAGAGNTIYF.